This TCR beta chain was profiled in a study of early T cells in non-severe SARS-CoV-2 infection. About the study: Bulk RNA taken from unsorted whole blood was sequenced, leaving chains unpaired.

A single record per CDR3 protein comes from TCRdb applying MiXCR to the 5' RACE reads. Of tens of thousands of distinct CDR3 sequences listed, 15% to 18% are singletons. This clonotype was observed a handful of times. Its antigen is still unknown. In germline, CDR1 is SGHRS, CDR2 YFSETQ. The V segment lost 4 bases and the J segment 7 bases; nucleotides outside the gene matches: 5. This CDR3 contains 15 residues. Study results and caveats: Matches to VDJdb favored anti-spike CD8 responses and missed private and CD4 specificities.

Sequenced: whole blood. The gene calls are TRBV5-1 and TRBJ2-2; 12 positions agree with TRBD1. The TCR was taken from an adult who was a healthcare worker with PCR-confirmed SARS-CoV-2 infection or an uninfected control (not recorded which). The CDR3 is CASSAGTGGLGELFF. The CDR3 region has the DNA TGCGCCAGCAGCGCCGGGACAGGGGGCCTCGGGGAGCTGTTTTTT.